The rows below give T cell receptor beta chains drawn from one sample of a study of OX40 agonist ivuxolimab in advanced cancers. Data came from immunoSEQ multiplex PCR; TCRdb stores just in-frame clones and leaves some out. In the table there are about 24,000 clones, about 79% of which are singletons. Here the sequenced sample was CD4+ or CD8+ T cells sorted from blood, taken in a trial of the OX40 agonist ivuxolimab. These TCRs come from an adult with an advanced solid tumor such as melanoma, head and neck, liver or kidney cancer. The CDR3 runs from the conserved cysteine through the conserved F or W. The D gene is left open where the match is weak. Clone size appears in some rows only: once, few, many, or a class for an expanded clone.

v_gene,abundance,len,d_gene,j_gene,CDR3aa,CDR3nt
TRBV6-5,NA,14,NA,TRBJ1-5,CASSFSPYEEPQHF,TGTGCCAGCAGTTTTTCCCCCTATGAAGAGCCCCAGCATTTT
TRBV5-4,once,14,TRBD2,TRBJ2-2,CASSTTRESGELFF,TGTGCCAGCTCCACGACGCGGGAGTCCGGGGAGCTGTTTTTT
TRBV4-1,NA,15,NA,TRBJ2-1,CASSQERGLYNEQFF,TGCGCCAGCAGCCAAGAGCGGGGCCTATACAATGAGCAGTTCTTC
TRBV7-9,once,14,NA,TRBJ1-3,CASSLSGTGNTIYF,TGTGCCAGCAGCTTATCAGGGACAGGAAACACCATATATTTT
TRBV9,NA,14,TRBD1,TRBJ1-1,CASSVVGTDTEAFF,TGTGCCAGCAGCGTAGTTGGGACAGACACTGAAGCTTTCTTT
TRBV4-1,NA,17,TRBD1,TRBJ2-7,CASSQTTRRTGAGEQYF,TGCGCCAGCAGCCAAACCACGAGAAGGACAGGGGCCGGAGAGCAGTACTTC
TRBV28,NA,14,NA,TRBJ2-7,CASSFISSRFEQYF,TGTGCCAGCAGTTTTATATCGAGCAGGTTCGAGCAGTACTTC
TRBV7-9,NA,13,TRBD2,TRBJ2-1,CASSKTSGNEQFF,TGTGCCAGCAGCAAAACTAGCGGCAATGAGCAGTTCTTC
TRBV15,NA,16,NA,TRBJ2-3,CATLLAVGAPVDTQYF,TGTGCCACCCTTTTAGCCGTCGGAGCCCCTGTGGATACGCAGTATTTT
TRBV27,NA,13,NA,TRBJ1-5,CASSLLADQPQHF,TGTGCCAGCAGTTTATTAGCTGATCAGCCCCAGCATTTT
TRBV6-5,NA,13,NA,TRBJ1-1,CASRQGRNTEAFF,TGTGCCAGCAGGCAGGGGAGGAACACTGAAGCTTTCTTT
TRBV7-6,NA,16,TRBD2,TRBJ2-3,CASSLEASGGWDTQYF,TGTGCCAGCAGCTTAGAGGCTAGCGGGGGATGGGATACGCAGTATTTT
TRBV5-1,NA,15,NA,TRBJ2-2,CASSLASGNTGELFF,TGCGCCAGCAGCTTGGCCTCGGGGAACACCGGGGAGCTGTTTTTT
TRBV2,once,16,NA,TRBJ2-3,CASQVGTPRLTDTQYF,TGTGCCAGCCAAGTGGGGACCCCGCGCCTCACAGATACGCAGTATTTT
TRBV19,NA,15,TRBD1,TRBJ2-7,CASSTSTGGAYEQYF,TGTGCCAGTAGTACCTCGACAGGGGGGGCCTACGAGCAGTACTTC
TRBV9,few,14,NA,TRBJ1-1,CASSVDPRSTEAFF,TGTGCCAGCAGCGTAGACCCCCGGAGCACTGAAGCTTTCTTT
TRBV29-1,NA,18,TRBD2,TRBJ2-7,CSVELLLAGPWGTYEQYF,TGCAGCGTTGAATTGCTGCTAGCGGGTCCTTGGGGTACCTACGAGCAGTACTTC
TRBV7-9,NA,15,NA,TRBJ1-2,CASSLNPDIHTGYTF,TGTGCCAGCAGCTTAAATCCGGACATCCATACTGGCTACACCTTC
TRBV13,NA,13,NA,TRBJ2-7,CASSFGQPYEQYF,TGTGCCAGCAGCTTCGGTCAGCCCTACGAGCAGTACTTC
TRBV11-2,NA,13,NA,TRBJ2-5,CASSLDPGETQYF,TGTGCCAGCAGCCTGGACCCGGGGGAGACCCAGTACTTC
TRBV12-5,NA,14,NA,TRBJ2-2,CASGLAGSLGELFF,TGTGCTAGTGGTTTGGCAGGGAGTCTGGGGGAGCTGTTTTTT
TRBV5-8,NA,15,TRBD2,TRBJ2-1,CASSLGTSTPNEQFF,TGTGCCAGCAGCTTGGGGACTAGCACTCCTAATGAGCAGTTCTTC
TRBV28,NA,15,NA,TRBJ1-5,CASSLYSGSNQPQHF,TGTGCCAGCAGTTTATACAGCGGGAGCAATCAGCCCCAGCATTTT
TRBV7-9,NA,13,NA,TRBJ2-7,CASSYSSLWEQYF,TGTGCCAGCAGCTATAGCAGCCTTTGGGAGCAGTACTTC
TRBV5-1,NA,13,NA,TRBJ2-4,CASSNGHRSIQYF,TGCGCCAGCAGCAACGGACATCGAAGCATTCAGTACTTC
TRBV6-6,few,15,NA,TRBJ1-1,CASSYPAGLNTEAFF,TGTGCCAGCAGTTACCCGGCAGGGCTAAACACTGAAGCTTTCTTT
TRBV7-8,once,15,NA,TRBJ2-7,CASSLGGAPFYEQYF,TGTGCCAGCAGCTTAGGGGGGGCTCCGTTCTACGAGCAGTACTTC
TRBV6-1,medium-sized,17,TRBD2,TRBJ2-3,CASSDARLAGRTDTQYF,TGTGCCAGCAGTGATGCTCGACTAGCGGGACGCACAGATACGCAGTATTTT
TRBV5-6,NA,17,TRBD2,TRBJ2-5,CASSPGTSGTRQETQYF,TGTGCCAGCAGCCCCGGGACTAGCGGGACCAGGCAAGAGACCCAGTACTTC
TRBV9,NA,13,NA,TRBJ2-3,CASNSGSTDTQYF,TGTGCCAGCAACAGCGGGAGCACAGATACGCAGTATTTT
TRBV6-5,NA,13,NA,TRBJ1-3,CASSYGIGNTIYF,TGTGCCAGCAGTTACGGGATCGGGAACACCATATATTTT